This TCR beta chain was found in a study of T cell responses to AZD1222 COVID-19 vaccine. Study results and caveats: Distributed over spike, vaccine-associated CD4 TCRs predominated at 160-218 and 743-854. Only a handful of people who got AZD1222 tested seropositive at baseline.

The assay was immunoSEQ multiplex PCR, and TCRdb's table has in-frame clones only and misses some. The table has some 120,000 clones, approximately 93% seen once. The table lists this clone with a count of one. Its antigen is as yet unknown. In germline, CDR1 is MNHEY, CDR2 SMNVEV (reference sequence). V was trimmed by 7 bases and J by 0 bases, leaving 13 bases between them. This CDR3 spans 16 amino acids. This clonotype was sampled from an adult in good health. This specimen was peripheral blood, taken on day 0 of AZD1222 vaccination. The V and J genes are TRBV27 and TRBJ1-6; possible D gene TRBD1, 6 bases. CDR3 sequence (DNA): TGTGCCAGCACCTCAGGGGCAAGCTCCTATAATTCACCCCTCCACTTT. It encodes CASTSGASSYNSPLHF.